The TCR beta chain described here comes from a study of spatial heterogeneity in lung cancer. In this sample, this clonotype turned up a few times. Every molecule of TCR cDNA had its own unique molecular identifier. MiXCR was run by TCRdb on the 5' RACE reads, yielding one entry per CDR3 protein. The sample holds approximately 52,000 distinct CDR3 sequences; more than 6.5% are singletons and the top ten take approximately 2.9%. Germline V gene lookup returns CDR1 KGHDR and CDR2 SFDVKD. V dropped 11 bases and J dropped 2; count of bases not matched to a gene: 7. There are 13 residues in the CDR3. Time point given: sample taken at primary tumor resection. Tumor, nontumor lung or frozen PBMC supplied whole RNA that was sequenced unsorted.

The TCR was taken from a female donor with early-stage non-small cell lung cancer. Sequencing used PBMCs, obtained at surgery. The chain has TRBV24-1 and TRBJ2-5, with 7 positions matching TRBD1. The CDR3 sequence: CASRLQGQETQYF. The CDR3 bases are TGTGCCAGCCGCCTACAGGGGCAAGAGACCCAGTACTTC.